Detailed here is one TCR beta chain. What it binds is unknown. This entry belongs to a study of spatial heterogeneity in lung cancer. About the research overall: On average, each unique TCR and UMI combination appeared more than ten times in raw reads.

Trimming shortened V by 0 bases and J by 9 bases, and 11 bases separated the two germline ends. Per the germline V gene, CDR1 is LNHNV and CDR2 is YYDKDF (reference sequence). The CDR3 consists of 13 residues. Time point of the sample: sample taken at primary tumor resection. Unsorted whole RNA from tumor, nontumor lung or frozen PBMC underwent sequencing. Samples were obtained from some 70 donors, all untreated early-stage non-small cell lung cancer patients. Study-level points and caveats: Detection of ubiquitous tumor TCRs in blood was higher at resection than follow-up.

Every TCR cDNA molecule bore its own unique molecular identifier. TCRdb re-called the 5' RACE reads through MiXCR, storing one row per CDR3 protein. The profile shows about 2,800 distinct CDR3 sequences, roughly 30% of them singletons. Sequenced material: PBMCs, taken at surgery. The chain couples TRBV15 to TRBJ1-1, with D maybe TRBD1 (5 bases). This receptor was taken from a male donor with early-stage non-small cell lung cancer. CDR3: CATSRDLGGKAFF. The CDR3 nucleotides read TGTGCCACCAGCAGAGATCTGGGGGGTAAAGCTTTCTTT.